The 20 T cell receptor beta chains presented below share a single source sample, sequenced in a study of CD8 T cells in Susac syndrome. An input of about 0.5 to 1 ug of RNA was subjected to reverse transcription using random hexamers. MiXCR was run by TCRdb on the immunoSEQ multiplex PCR reads, yielding one entry per CDR3 protein. The sample lists around 180,000 distinct CDR3 sequences, under 95% occurring once. Sequenced: CD4+ T cells from PBMCs. The receptors here all came from a human donor with multiple sclerosis.

The rearrangement uses TRBV30 and TRBJ2-5; a possible D gene is TRBD2 (7 bases). Germline V CDR1 and CDR2: GTSNPN, SVGIG (reference sequence). This CDR3 is built from 13 residues. V was pared by 5 bases and J by 1 base, with 11 bases between. The CDR3 loop is CAWEGGLQETQYF. The CDR3 nucleotides are TGTGCCTGGGAGGGGGGGCTCCAAGAGACCCAGTACTTC.

The CDR3 is CASSQPDRVRQFF. DNA for the CDR3: TGCGCCAGCAGCCAGCCCGACAGGGTTCGGCAGTTCTTC. This sequence joins TRBV4-1 and TRBJ2-1, with 7 nucleotides matching TRBD1. The CDR3 is 13 amino acids. Per the germline V gene, CDR1 is MGHRA and CDR2 is YSYEKL. The V and J ends lost 3 bases and 12 bases, in that order; junction bases with no gene match: 8.

The chain employs TRBV30 and TRBJ1-2; 8 nucleotides agree with TRBD1. The CDR3 has 14 residues. J lost 6 bases, V lost 3 bases, and 9 bases had no gene match. Germline CDR1 and CDR2: GTSNPN and SVGIG (reference sequence). The chain's CDR3 is CAWRGADRANGYTF. For the CDR3, the DNA is TGTGCCTGGAGGGGAGCGGACAGGGCTAATGGCTACACCTTC.

The rearrangement links TRBV5-4 to TRBJ2-7; 11 bases align to TRBD2. With 4 bases clipped from V and 6 bases from J, the junction kept 6 bases outside the gene matches. Germline lookup yields CDR1 SGHNT and CDR2 YYREEE (reference sequence). This CDR3 contains 14 residues. The CDR3 sequence: CASSQTSGSSEQYF. CDR3 bases: TGTGCCAGCAGCCAAACTAGCGGGAGTAGCGAGCAGTACTTC.

The chain uses TRBV11-2 and TRBJ2-5, with 9 positions matching TRBD1. Germline CDR1 is SGHAT and CDR2 is FQNNGV. This CDR3 has 16 residues. Germline trimming cut 3 bases from V and 5 bases from J; bases unmatched to any gene: 10. The DNA of the CDR3 is TGTGCCAGCAGCTTGGCCGGGACAGGGAGGGAGGAGACCCAGTACTTC. Its translation: CASSLAGTGREETQYF.

In DNA, the CDR3 is TGTGCCTCGCTAGGGGCCGGGGAGCTGTTTTTT. Protein sequence: CASLGAGELFF. The rearrangement joins TRBV3-1 to TRBJ2-2; D possibly corresponds to TRBD1 (5 bases). Germline lookup yields CDR1 LGHDT and CDR2 YNNKEL (reference sequence). The CDR3 is made up of 11 amino acids. Trimming stripped 11 bases from V and 6 bases from J, with 10 bases between.

The J gene is TRBJ2-2, the V gene TRBV18; 9 bases match TRBD1. CDR3 length: 15 amino acids. Unmatched junction bases numbered 4, after V lost 5 bases and J lost 3 bases. Germline V lookup: CDR1 KGHSH, CDR2 LQKENI. The CDR3 nucleotides read TGTGCCAGCTCAAAGGACAGGGGCTACACCGGGGAGCTGTTTTTT. Translating it yields CASSKDRGYTGELFF. The entire variable domain, with the rest obtained from reference TRBV18 and TRBJ2-2, is as follows: NAGVMQNPRHLVRRRGQEARLRCSPMKGHSHVYWYRQLPEEGLKFMVYLQKENIIDESGMPKERFSAEFPKEGPSILRIQQVVRGDSAAYFCASSKDRGYTGELFFGEGSRLTVL.

CDR3 sequence: CAWIKLAASSYEQYF. Here the CDR3 DNA reads TGTGCCTGGATCAAATTGGCTGCCAGCTCCTACGAGCAGTACTTC. The chain employs TRBV30 and TRBJ2-7, with D unclear. In germline, CDR1 is GTSNPN, CDR2 SVGIG (reference sequence). V dropped 4 bases and J dropped 0 bases, with 16 bases sitting between them. The CDR3 runs 15 residues.

The chain links TRBV10-1 to TRBJ2-3; D unclear. Germline CDR1 reads WNHNN; CDR2 reads SYGVQD (reference sequence). V dropped 5 bases and J dropped 6 bases, with 15 bases sitting between them. The CDR3 sequence is 14 residues long. CDR3 residues: CASSFRTPTDTQYF. The CDR3 DNA sequence: TGCGCCAGCAGTTTCCGCACCCCGACGGATACGCAGTATTTT.

V usage is TRBV29-1 and J usage is TRBJ2-1, with D possibly being TRBD1 or TRBD2 (5 bases each). Germline-derived CDR1 and CDR2 are SQVTM and ANQGSEA. The V gene lost 5 bases and the J gene lost 4 bases, with 12 bases spanning the gap. The CDR3 runs 13 residues. This CDR3 is CSVPGPSYNEQFF. CDR3 nucleotide sequence: TGCAGCGTTCCGGGACCGTCGTACAATGAGCAGTTCTTC.

This clonotype has a single count. This chain joins TRBV5-6 and TRBJ2-5; no firm D call. The CDR3 length is 13 residues. Germline CDR1 and CDR2: SGHDT and YYEEEE. V was shortened by 5 bases and J by 2 bases, with 10 bases between the two germline ends. CDR3 amino acids: CASSSARQETQYF. The CDR3 DNA reads TGTGCCAGCAGTTCAGCAAGGCAAGAGACCCAGTACTTC.

The chain combines TRBV7-8 with TRBJ2-1; D not certain. CDR3 size: 13 residues. Germline CDR1 and CDR2: SGHVS and FQNEAQ. Trimming shortened V by 2 bases and J by 4 bases, and 6 bases separated the two germline ends. CDR3 in DNA: TGTGCCAGCAGCTTAAACCAATACAATGAGCAGTTCTTC. Translated, it gives CASSLNQYNEQFF. The full variable domain, its missing parts supplied by reference TRBV7-8 and TRBJ2-1, is GAGVSQSPRYKVAKRGQDVALRCDPISGHVSLFWYQQALGQGPEFLTYFQNEAQLDKSGLPSDRFFAERPEGSVSTLKIQRTQQEDSAVYLCASSLNQYNEQFFGPGTRLTVL.

The CDR3 sequence is CASSTLDRSSYEQYF. CDR3 in DNA: TGTGCCAGTAGTACCCTGGACAGAAGCTCCTACGAGCAGTACTTC. The chain recombines TRBV19 with TRBJ2-7; the D gene is possibly TRBD1 (6 bases). The CDR3 runs to 15 residues. The germline CDR1 and CDR2 sequences are LNHDA and SQIVND (reference sequence). V lost 4 bases, J lost 0 bases, and 13 bases lay in between.

The CDR3 is CASSQDWNEQYF. The CDR3 bases are TGTGCCAGCAGCCAAGATTGGAACGAGCAGTACTTC. This chain connects TRBV14 to TRBJ2-7; unclear D gene. V dropped 0 bases and J dropped 5 bases, with 5 bases sitting between them. There are 12 residues in the CDR3. Germline V gives CDR1 SGHDN, CDR2 FVKESK.

The chain carries TRBV7-2 and TRBJ2-7; D is perhaps TRBD2 (6 bases). Trimming cost V 5 bases and J 2 bases, with 10 bases left between them. The CDR3 covers 13 residues. From germline, CDR1 is SGHTA and CDR2 FQGNSA. The CDR3 DNA follows: TGTGCCAGCAGCGGGAGGTGGCCCTACGAGCAGTACTTC. Protein sequence: CASSGRWPYEQYF.

The chain recombines TRBV5-1 with TRBJ2-2; D may be TRBD1 (5 bases). V lost 4 bases, J lost 4 bases, and 11 bases lay in between. The germline V gene has CDR1 SGHRS and CDR2 YFSETQ. The CDR3 loop spans 14 amino acids. This CDR3 is CASSPTDFTGELFF. In nucleotides, the CDR3 is TGCGCCAGCAGCCCGACAGATTTCACCGGGGAGCTGTTTTTT.

This chain uses TRBV7-9 with TRBJ2-5; D unclear. There are 15 residues in the CDR3. V was shortened by 3 bases and J by 1 base, with 12 bases between the two germline ends. Germline V gene sequence: CDR1 SEHNR, CDR2 FQNEAQ (reference sequence). CDR3 region: CASSFVVGPQETQYF. The DNA for the CDR3 is TGTGCCAGCAGCTTCGTCGTGGGCCCCCAAGAGACCCAGTACTTC.

V usage is TRBV19 and J usage is TRBJ2-2; D gene uncertain. Germline V lookup: CDR1 LNHDA, CDR2 SQIVND (reference sequence). CDR3 length: 15 amino acids. V lost 1 base and J 1 base, leaving 7 bases between the germline ends. CDR3 amino acids: CASSIGGRNTGELFF. The DNA for the CDR3 is TGTGCCAGTAGTATAGGTGGTCGGAACACCGGGGAGCTGTTTTTT.

The chain recombines TRBV6-6 with TRBJ2-5, with D possibly being TRBD1 (5 bases). This CDR3 is built from 16 residues. The V end was cut by 0 bases, the J end by 2 bases, with 13 bases between. Germline CDR1 reads MNHNY; CDR2 reads SVGAGI (reference sequence). The CDR3 region has the DNA TGTGCCAGCAGTTACTCGGACAAAGAACAACAAGAGACCCAGTACTTC. This gives the protein CASSYSDKEQQETQYF.

The genes are TRBV7-9 and TRBJ2-1, with TRBD2 matching over 9 bases. The germline gives CDR1 SEHNR, CDR2 FQNEAQ (reference sequence). The CDR3 loop spans 15 amino acids. After removal of 3 bases from V and 4 bases from J, the junction contained 4 bases not matched to a gene. The CDR3 loop reads CASSFQSGGYNEQFF. CDR3 sequence (DNA): TGTGCCAGCAGCTTCCAAAGCGGGGGGTACAATGAGCAGTTCTTC.